Presented here are 15 T cell receptor beta chains from one specimen sequenced in a study of T cells in Graves' hyperthyroidism and ophthalmopathy. RNA transcripts were the template for amplifying TCR beta CDR3 regions. The primer set for the first-round RT-PCR of the TCR CDR3 was HTBI. TCRdb independently ran MiXCR on the multiplex PCR reads; one entry per CDR3 protein. The sample lists more than 75,000 distinct CDR3 sequences; roughly 56% were seen once. The sample comprised blood. The receptors originated from a woman between 40 and 55 years old with Graves' hyperthyroidism.

Remarks on this clonotype: At one of its ends the junction is not consistent with the germline gene, which may arise from a read error. This chain uses TRBV7-9 with TRBJ2-7; no clear D gene. The CDR3 is 14 residues long. The V gene's germline CDR1 is SEHNR and CDR2 FQNEAQ (reference sequence). CDR3 nucleotides: TGCGCCAGGAGCCTTATGGGCTCGGTGGGCGAGCAGTACTTC. Protein sequence: CARSLMGSVGEQYF.

This clonotype has ten or more counts. J is TRBJ2-7 and V is TRBV15, with D maybe TRBD1 (6 bases). The CDR3 is made up of 15 amino acids. Germline V CDR1 and CDR2: LNHNV, YYDKDF (reference sequence). Trimming cost V 2 bases and J 4 bases, with 15 bases left between them. The CDR3 loop is CATSRLETGEYEQYF. The CDR3 DNA is TGTGCCACCAGCAGACTGGAGACAGGTGAATACGAGCAGTACTTC.

This clonotype has ten or more counts. The chain links TRBV6-6 to TRBJ1-1; D call uncertain. CDR3 length: 13 amino acids. V dropped 1 base and J dropped 7 bases, with 10 bases sitting between them. Looked up from germline, CDR1 is MNHNY and CDR2 is SVGAGI (reference sequence). The CDR3 sequence: CASSYWGSSEAFF. DNA for the CDR3: TGTGCCAGCAGTTACTGGGGTAGCAGTGAAGCTTTCTTT.

Remarks on this clonotype: Without the conserved terminal phenylalanine or tryptophan, this CDR3 likely stems from a read error. Because the CDR3's place on the DNA is in doubt, the DNA is left out and the CDR3 is given as listed by TCRdb. This sequence joins TRBV5-1 and TRBJ2-7; the DNA was not used to check the table's D call, TRBD2. Germline CDR1 and CDR2: SGHRS and YFSETQ. The CDR3 length equals 8 residues, ends included. The CDR3 protein is CASSLDAG.

Details on this clonotype: The junction departs from germline at one end; a sequencing error may be responsible. This chain joins TRBV2 and TRBJ1-4; 10 bases fit TRBD1. Germline V gene data show CDR1 as SNHLY and CDR2 as FYNNEI. The CDR3 covers 16 residues. The CDR3 here is CASSTATGGFSEKLVF. The CDR3 DNA reads TGTGCCAGCAGCACCGCGACAGGGGGCTTCAGTGAAAAACTGGTTTTT.

At least ten counts were recorded for this clonotype. This rearrangement joins TRBV5-1 to TRBJ1-2, with TRBD1 identical over 7 bases. V shed 3 bases and J 1 base; nucleotides not matched to a gene: 9. Germline V gene data show CDR1 as SGHRS and CDR2 as YFSETQ. The CDR3 is made up of 16 amino acids. The CDR3 protein is CASSSPGDRSNYGYTF. In DNA, the CDR3 is TGCGCCAGCAGCTCACCTGGGGACAGAAGTAACTATGGCTACACCTTC.

Notes on this clonotype: The germline gene is not matched at one end of the junction; a read error may be the cause. The chain has TRBV4-1 and TRBJ1-2; D possibly corresponds to TRBD1 (6 bases). The V gene's germline CDR1 is MGHRA and CDR2 YSYEKL. There are 16 residues in the CDR3. The CDR3 sequence: CASSQETGTLGEGYTF. The CDR3 DNA sequence: TGTGCCAGCAGCCAAGAGACGGGGACATTGGGTGAAGGCTACACCTTC.

The sample holds one count of this clonotype. V is TRBV2 and J is TRBJ2-5; tentatively, D is TRBD1 (6 bases). CDR1 is SNHLY and CDR2 is FYNNEI in the germline V gene. This CDR3 region has 14 residues. Trimming removed 0 bases at V and 3 bases at J, with 8 bases between. The CDR3 DNA reads as TGTGCCAGCAGTGAAGCGGACAGAGAAGAGACCCAGTACTTC. Protein: CASSEADREETQYF.

The rearrangement joins TRBV10-3 to TRBJ2-7, with 10 nucleotides matching TRBD2. CDR1 and CDR2 (germline): ENHRY, SYGVKD. This CDR3 comprises 15 residues. Germline trimming cut 6 bases from V and 4 bases from J; bases unmatched to any gene: 9. The CDR3 nucleotides read TGTGCCATCAGACCAGCGGGAGGGCCCCGGTACGAGCAGTACTTC. It encodes CAIRPAGGPRYEQYF.

Ten or more counts support this clonotype. V is TRBV27 and J is TRBJ1-1, with unresolved D. CDR3 length: 12 amino acids. Looked up from germline, CDR1 is MNHEY and CDR2 is SMNVEV (reference sequence). V gave up 2 bases and J gave up 4 bases, with 5 bases separating them. This chain's CDR3 is CASSLPGTEAFF. In DNA form, the CDR3 reads TGTGCCAGCAGTTTACCGGGCACTGAAGCTTTCTTT.

In its sample, this clonotype was seen once. The chain has TRBV19 and TRBJ1-4, with a weak D call TRBD1 (6 bases). The CDR3 has 17 residues. Germline CDR1 LNHDA, CDR2 SQIVND (reference sequence). Trimming cost V 4 bases and J 10 bases, with 25 bases left between them. CDR3 protein: CASSKRLGQPGEGKLFF. In nucleotides, the CDR3 is TGTGCCAGTAGTAAACGTCTTGGACAGCCCGGGGAGGGAAAACTGTTTTTT.

This rearrangement joins TRBV24-1 to TRBJ1-1, with D hard to call. The V gene's germline CDR1 is KGHDR and CDR2 SFDVKD. V was cut by 6 bases and J by 0 bases, with 7 bases left in between. The CDR3 is 13 amino acids. In DNA, the CDR3 is TGTGCCACCAGTAAAAGGGTGAACACTGAAGCTTTCTTT. Its protein is CATSKRVNTEAFF.

Concerning this clonotype itself: The junction departs from the called germline gene at one end, perhaps through a read error. The chain's CDR3 is CSVDGTGNTGELSW. DNA for the CDR3: TGCAGCGTTGACGGGACTGGGAACACCGGGGAGCTGTCTTGG. The V gene is TRBV29-1, the J gene TRBJ2-2; tentatively, D is TRBD2 (6 bases). This CDR3 region has 14 residues. CDR1 SQVTM and CDR2 ANQGSEA come from the germline V gene.

V and J are TRBV5-1 and TRBJ2-3; TRBD2 matches at 12 bases. This CDR3 contains 17 residues. Trimming removed 3 bases from V and 1 base from J; junction bases left unmatched: 6. From germline, CDR1 is SGHRS and CDR2 YFSETQ. The CDR3 DNA sequence: TGCGCCAGCAGCTCCGGGACTAGCGGGCTCCGCACAGATACGCAGTATTTT. It yields the protein CASSSGTSGLRTDTQYF.

This clonotype has ten or more counts. This chain joins TRBV5-6 and TRBJ1-5, with D hard to call. Trimming removed 0 bases at V and 5 bases at J, with 9 bases between. The CDR3 is 14 amino acids. Per the germline V gene, CDR1 is SGHDT and CDR2 is YYEEEE. Here the CDR3 reads CASSLASGDQPQHF. The CDR3 DNA follows: TGTGCCAGCAGCTTGGCGTCAGGAGATCAGCCCCAGCATTTT.